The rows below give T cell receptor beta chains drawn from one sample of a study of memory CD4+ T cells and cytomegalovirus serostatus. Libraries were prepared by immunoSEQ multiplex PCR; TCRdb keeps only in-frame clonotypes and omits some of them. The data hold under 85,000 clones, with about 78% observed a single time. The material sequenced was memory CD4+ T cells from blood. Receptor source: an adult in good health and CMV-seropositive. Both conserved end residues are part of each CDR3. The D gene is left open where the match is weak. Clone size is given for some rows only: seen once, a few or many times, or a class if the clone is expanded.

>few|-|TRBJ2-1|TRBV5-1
TGCGCCAGCAGCTTCGGTACAGGGCCCAGCTCCTACAATGAGCAGTTCTTC
CASSFGTGPSSYNEQFF
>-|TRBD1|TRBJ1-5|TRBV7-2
TGTGCCAGCAGCTCCGGACAGGGGAAGAATCAGCCCCAGCATTTT
CASSSGQGKNQPQHF
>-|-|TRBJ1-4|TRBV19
TGTGCCAGTAGTGTCATCGCAGGGGAAAAACTGTTTTTT
CASSVIAGEKLFF
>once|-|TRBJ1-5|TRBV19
TGTGCCAGTAGTATCCTAGGCCTCAAGTGGACAGTTAGCAATCAGCCCCAGCATTTT
CASSILGLKWTVSNQPQHF
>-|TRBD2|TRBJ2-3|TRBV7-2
TGTGCCAGCAGCCCCCGGGAGGGCACGCAGTATTTT
CASSPREGTQYF
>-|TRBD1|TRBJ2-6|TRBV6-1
TGTGCCAGCAGTGAAATCTGGGGACAGGGGGCGCTTGGGGCCAACGTCCTGACTTTC
CASSEIWGQGALGANVLTF
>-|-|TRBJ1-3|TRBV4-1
TGCGCCAGCAGCCAATTGACACAGCACTCTGGAAACACCATATATTTT
CASSQLTQHSGNTIYF
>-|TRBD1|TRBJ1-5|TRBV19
TGTGCCAGTAGTATGAGGACAGGGGTGTTCCAGCCCCAGCATTTT
CASSMRTGVFQPQHF
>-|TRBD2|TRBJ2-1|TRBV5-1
TGCGCCAGCAGCTTGAAACTAGCGGGGACCAATGAGCAGTTCTTC
CASSLKLAGTNEQFF
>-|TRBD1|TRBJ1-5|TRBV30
TGTGCCTGGAAGCTACCGGGACAGCGTGATCAGCCCCAGCATTTT
CAWKLPGQRDQPQHF
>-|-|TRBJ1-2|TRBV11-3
TGTGCCAGCAGCTCCCCGGAATCGGGCTACACCTTC
CASSSPESGYTF
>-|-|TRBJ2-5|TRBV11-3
TGTGCCAGCAGCTTCCGATCTGGACAAGAGACCCAGTACTTC
CASSFRSGQETQYF
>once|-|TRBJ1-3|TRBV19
TGTGCCAGTAGTATGGGTTCGTTGAACACCATATATTTT
CASSMGSLNTIYF
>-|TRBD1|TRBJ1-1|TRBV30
TGTGCCTGGACGGGACAGTCATTGACTGAAGCTTTCTTT
CAWTGQSLTEAFF
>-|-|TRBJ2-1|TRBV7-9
TGTGCCAGCAGGGACGGAAGCGGATACAATGAGCAGTTCTTC
CASRDGSGYNEQFF
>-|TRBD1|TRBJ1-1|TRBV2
TGTGCCAGCAGTTTTGCACAGGGGTCCACTGAAGCTTTCTTT
CASSFAQGSTEAFF
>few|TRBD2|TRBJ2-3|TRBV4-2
TGTGCCAGCAGCCAAGTTCCTCTAGCGGGGTACACAGATACGCAGTATTTT
CASSQVPLAGYTDTQYF
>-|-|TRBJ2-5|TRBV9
TGTGCCAGCAGCCCAAATGGGTGGGGCTGGGAGACCCAGTACTTC
CASSPNGWGWETQYF
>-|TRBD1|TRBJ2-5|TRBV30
TGTGCCTGGAGCCGCGGACAGGCCCTTGAGGGAGAGACCCAGTACTTC
CAWSRGQALEGETQYF
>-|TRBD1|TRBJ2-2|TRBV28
TGTGCCAGTCGGACAGGGGGCCGGGAGCTGTTTTTT
CASRTGGRELFF
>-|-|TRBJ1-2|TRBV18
TGTGCCAGCTCACCAGCTTTTCAGGCCAACTATGGCTACACCTTC
CASSPAFQANYGYTF
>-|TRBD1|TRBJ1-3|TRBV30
TGTGCCTGGAAGGGACAGGGCTCTGGAAACACCATATATTTT
CAWKGQGSGNTIYF
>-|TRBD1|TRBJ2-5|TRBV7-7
TGTGCTAGCAGTCGACAGGGTGGAGAAGAGACCCAGTACTTC
CASSRQGGEETQYF
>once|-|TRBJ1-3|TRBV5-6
TGTGCCAGCAGCTTGGTCTTGCCTGGAAACACCATATATTTT
CASSLVLPGNTIYF
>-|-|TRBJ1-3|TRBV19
TGTGCCAGTAGTATGCCAGGGGCCGGAGGAAACACCATATATTTT
CASSMPGAGGNTIYF
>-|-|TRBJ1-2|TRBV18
TGTGCCAGCTCACCCAGCGGGGGGGGCTATGGCTACACCTTC
CASSPSGGGYGYTF
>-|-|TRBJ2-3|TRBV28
TGTGCCAGCCCACCTAAAGGGGGGTTTCATTGGGATACGCAGTATTTT
CASPPKGGFHWDTQYF
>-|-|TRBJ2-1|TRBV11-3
TGTGCCAGCAGCGTTACTAGGGAGCAGTTCTTC
CASSVTREQFF
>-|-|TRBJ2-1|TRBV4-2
TGTGCCAGCAGCCTTGGGGGCAGACCTAATGAGCAGTTCTTC
CASSLGGRPNEQFF
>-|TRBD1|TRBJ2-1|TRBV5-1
TGCGCCAGCAGCACCGACAGGGGGCGCGTCGAGCAGTTCTTC
CASSTDRGRVEQFF
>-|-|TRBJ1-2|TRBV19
TGTGCCAGTAGTCAAGACAGCAGCTATGGCTACACCTTC
CASSQDSSYGYTF
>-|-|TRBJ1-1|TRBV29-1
TGCAGCGTTGAAGATCATAGGGGTACTGAAGCTTTCTTT
CSVEDHRGTEAFF
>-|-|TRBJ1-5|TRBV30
TGTGCCTGGAGTGTTCGATCTGATCAGCCCCAGCATTTT
CAWSVRSDQPQHF
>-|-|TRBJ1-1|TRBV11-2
TGTGCCAGCAGACAACAGGAGGAGGAAGCTTTCTTT
CASRQQEEEAFF
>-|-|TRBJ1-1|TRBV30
TGTGCCTGGAGTACGGACAGTTCCCACTTGGGAAGCGTCGGAGCTTTCTTT
CAWSTDSSHLGSVGAFF
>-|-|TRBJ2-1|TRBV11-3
TGTGCCAGCAGCTTACGTGGCTTGAGGACTGGAAAGGAGCAGTTCTTC
CASSLRGLRTGKEQFF
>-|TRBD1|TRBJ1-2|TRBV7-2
TGTGCCAGCAGCCTAGGACAGGGGAACTATGGCTACACCTTC
CASSLGQGNYGYTF
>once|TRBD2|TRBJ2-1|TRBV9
TGTGCCAGCAGCCCGTTAGCGGGAGGCTATGAGCAGTTCTTC
CASSPLAGGYEQFF
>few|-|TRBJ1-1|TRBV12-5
TGTGCTAGTGGCCAATCCGGGGGGGGCTTAGACGGAGCTTTCTTT
CASGQSGGGLDGAFF
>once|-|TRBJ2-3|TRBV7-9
TGTGCCAGCAGCCCGACAGATACGCAGTATTTT
CASSPTDTQYF
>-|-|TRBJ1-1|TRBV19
TGTGCCAGTAGTATCCCCACAGGGAGGACTGAAGCTTTCTTT
CASSIPTGRTEAFF
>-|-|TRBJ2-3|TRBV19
TGTGCCAGTAGTATAGATGGCGGCGGGACAACAACAGATACGCAGTATTTT
CASSIDGGGTTTDTQYF
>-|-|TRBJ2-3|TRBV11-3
TGTGCCAGCAGCTTAGATCCAGATACGCAGTATTTT
CASSLDPDTQYF
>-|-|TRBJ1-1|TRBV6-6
TGTGCCAGCAGTCGAGGGTTTGGTAGGTCCACTGAAGCTTTCTTT
CASSRGFGRSTEAFF
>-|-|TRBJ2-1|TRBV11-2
TGTGCCAGCAGCTTAGAAGGAGCGGTGTCCTACAATGAGCAGTTCTTC
CASSLEGAVSYNEQFF
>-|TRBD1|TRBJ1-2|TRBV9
TGTGCCAGCAGCGCACTCCCGGGACAGGGGTATTCTGGCTACACCTTC
CASSALPGQGYSGYTF
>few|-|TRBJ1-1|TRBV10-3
TGTGCCATCAGGACGGAACCGAACACTGAAGCTTTCTTT
CAIRTEPNTEAFF
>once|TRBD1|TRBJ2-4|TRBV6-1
TGTGCCAGCAGCGATACAGGGGGGAACATTCAGTACTTC
CASSDTGGNIQYF
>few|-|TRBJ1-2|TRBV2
TGTGCCAGCAGTGCTAGAGGGGAATACGGCTACACCTTC
CASSARGEYGYTF
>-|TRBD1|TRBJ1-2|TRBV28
TGTGCCAGCAGCCTCGGGACAGGGGTTTGGGGTGGCTACACCTTC
CASSLGTGVWGGYTF
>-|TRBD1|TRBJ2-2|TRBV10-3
TGTGCCATGGGACAGGGGAGCGGCACCGGGGAGCTGTTTTTT
CAMGQGSGTGELFF
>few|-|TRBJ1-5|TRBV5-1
TGCGCCAGCAGCTTGGATGGGGGGAAGGATCAGCCCCAGCATTTT
CASSLDGGKDQPQHF
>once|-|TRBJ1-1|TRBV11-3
TGTGCCAGCAGCTTGGACGTTAACACTGAAGCTTTCTTT
CASSLDVNTEAFF
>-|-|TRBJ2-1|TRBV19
TGTGCCAGTACCCCGGATTCCTCCTACAATGAGCAGTTCTTC
CASTPDSSYNEQFF
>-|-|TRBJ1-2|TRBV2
TGTGCCAGCAGTGGGAGGGAAGGGAACTATGGCTACACCTTC
CASSGREGNYGYTF